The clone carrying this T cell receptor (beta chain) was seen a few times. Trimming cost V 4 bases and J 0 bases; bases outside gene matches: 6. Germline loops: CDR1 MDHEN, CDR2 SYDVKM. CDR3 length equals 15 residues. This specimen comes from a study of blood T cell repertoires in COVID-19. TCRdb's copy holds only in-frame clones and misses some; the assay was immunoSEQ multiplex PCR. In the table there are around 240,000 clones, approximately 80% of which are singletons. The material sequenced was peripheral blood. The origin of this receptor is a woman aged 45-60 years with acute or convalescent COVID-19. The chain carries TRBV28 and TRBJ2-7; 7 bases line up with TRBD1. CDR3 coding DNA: TGTGCCAGCAGTTCCAGGGGGATTGGCTCCTACGAGCAGTACTTC. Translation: CASSSRGIGSYEQYF.